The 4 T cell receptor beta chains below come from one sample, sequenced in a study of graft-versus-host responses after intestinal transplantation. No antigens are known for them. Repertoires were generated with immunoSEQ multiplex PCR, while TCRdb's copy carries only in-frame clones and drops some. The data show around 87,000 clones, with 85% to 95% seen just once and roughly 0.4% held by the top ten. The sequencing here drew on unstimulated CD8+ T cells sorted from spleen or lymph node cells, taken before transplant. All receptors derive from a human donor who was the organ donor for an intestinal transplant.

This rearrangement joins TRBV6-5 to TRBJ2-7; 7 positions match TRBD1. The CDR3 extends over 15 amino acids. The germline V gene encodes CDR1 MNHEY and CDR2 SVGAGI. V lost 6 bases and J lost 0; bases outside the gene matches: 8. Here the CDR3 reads CASSPRDSHSYEQYF. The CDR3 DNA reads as TGTGCCAGCAGCCCCCGGGACAGCCACTCCTACGAGCAGTACTTC.

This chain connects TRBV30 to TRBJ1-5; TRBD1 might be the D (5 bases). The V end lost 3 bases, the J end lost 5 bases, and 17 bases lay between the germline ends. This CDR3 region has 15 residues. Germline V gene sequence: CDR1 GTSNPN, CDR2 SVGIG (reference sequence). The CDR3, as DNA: TGTGCCTGGAGCCGGGGGGGGGTGTGGGATCAGCCCCAGCATTTT. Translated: CAWSRGGVWDQPQHF.

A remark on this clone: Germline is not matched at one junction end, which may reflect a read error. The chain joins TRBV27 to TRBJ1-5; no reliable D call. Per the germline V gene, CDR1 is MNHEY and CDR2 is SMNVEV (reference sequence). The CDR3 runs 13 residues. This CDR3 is CVSSLSGWQPQHF. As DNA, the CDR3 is TGTGTCAGCAGTTTGTCAGGATGGCAGCCCCAGCATTTT.

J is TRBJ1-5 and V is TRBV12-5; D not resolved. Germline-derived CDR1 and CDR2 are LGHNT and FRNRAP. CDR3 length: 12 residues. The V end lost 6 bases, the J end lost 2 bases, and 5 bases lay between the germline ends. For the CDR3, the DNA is TGTGCTAGTGGCCTAGGCAATCAGCCCCAGCATTTT. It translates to CASGLGNQPQHF.